This T cell receptor (beta chain) stems from a study of shared clonotypes between healthy human individuals. Looking at the study overall: Plates per donor: three CD4 naive, three CD4 memory, two CD8 naive, one CD8 memory.

CDR3 size: 14 residues. Trimming at V came to 5 bases and at J to 4 bases, leaving 8 bases not matched to a gene. Germline V lookup: CDR1 MDHEN, CDR2 SYDVKM. Notes on this clone: Its cognate antigen is unknown.

Study-wide results and limits: Shared clonotypes across all four donors exceeded non-shared ones in generation probability.

Generated by immunoSEQ multiplex PCR, the TCRdb table keeps only in-frame clones and is missing some. The table shows hundreds of thousands of clones, with 55% to 85% occurring only once. Sequencing input: memory CD4+ T cells sorted from blood. The subset denotes: CD45RA-negative fraction. This TCR was sampled from a woman aged 25-40 years in good health. The chain couples TRBV28 to TRBJ2-7, with TRBD2 matching over 7 bases. CDR3 coding DNA: TGTGCCAGCAGTCTTGGAGCGGGACGGTACGAGCAGTACTTC. The encoded protein is CASSLGAGRYEQYF. Full variable domain (remainder filled in from reference TRBV28 and TRBJ2-7): DVKVTQSSRYLVKRTGEKVFLECVQDMDHENMFWYRQDPGLGLRLIYFSYDVKMKEKGDIPEGYSVSREKKERFSLILESASTNQTSMYLCASSLGAGRYEQYFGPGTRLTVT.